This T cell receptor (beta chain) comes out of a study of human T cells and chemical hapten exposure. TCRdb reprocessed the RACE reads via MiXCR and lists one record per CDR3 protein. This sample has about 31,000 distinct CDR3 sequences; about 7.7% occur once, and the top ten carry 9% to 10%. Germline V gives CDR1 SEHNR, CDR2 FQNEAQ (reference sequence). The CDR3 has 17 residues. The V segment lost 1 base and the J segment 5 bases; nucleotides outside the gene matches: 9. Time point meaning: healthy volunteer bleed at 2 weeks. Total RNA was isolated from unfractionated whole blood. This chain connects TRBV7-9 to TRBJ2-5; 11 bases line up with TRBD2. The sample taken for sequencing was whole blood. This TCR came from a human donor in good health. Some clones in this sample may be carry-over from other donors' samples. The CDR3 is CASSLGGPSGRQETQYF. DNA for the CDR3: TGTGCCAGCAGCTTAGGAGGGCCTAGCGGGAGGCAGGAGACCCAGTACTTC.